The clone carrying this T cell receptor (beta chain) has only a few counts. This entry is derived from a study of blood T cells in healthy people across ages. Primers used in a second PCR of about 6 to 12 cycles were a sample-barcoded 5' primer and a J-beta primer mix. TCRdb recomputed calls from the 5' RACE reads with MiXCR, one row per CDR3 protein. The sample comprises approximately 690,000 distinct CDR3 sequences, 58% of which are singletons, and 30% to 40% rests with the top ten. Trimming at V came to 0 bases and at J to 4 bases, leaving 4 bases not matched to a gene. CDR1 is DFQATT and CDR2 is SNEGSKA in the germline V gene (reference sequence). This CDR3 has 14 amino acids.

This clonotype was obtained from a man between 60 and 75 years old in good health. The sample comprised blood. This chain uses TRBV20-1 with TRBJ1-2; 8 bases match TRBD1. The CDR3 sequence: CSAREAGGGYGYTF. DNA for the CDR3: TGCAGTGCTAGAGAGGCAGGGGGCGGCTATGGCTACACCTTC.